This TCR beta chain was obtained from a study of OX40 agonist ivuxolimab in advanced cancers. About the research overall: Males comprised 70% to 85% of the group, whose mean age was approximately 60 years (range roughly 23 to 80). Checkpoint inhibitors had been given previously to 40% of patients.

With baseline, cycle 4 day 1, and cycle 7 day 1 as timepoints, blood was sampled. The method was immunoSEQ multiplex PCR; TCRdb's version includes in-frame clones alone and lacks a portion of them. In the table there are under 20,000 clones, 75% to 90% of which are singletons. Looked up from germline, CDR1 is SGDLS and CDR2 is YYNGEE. Trimming removed 0 bases from V and 0 bases from J, with 6 bases in between. The CDR3 runs 14 residues. V gene TRBV9 combines with J gene TRBJ1-1; D not resolved. The receptor comes from an adult with an advanced solid tumor such as melanoma, head and neck, liver or kidney cancer. The sample was CD4+ or CD8+ T cells sorted from blood, taken in a trial of the OX40 agonist ivuxolimab. The chain's CDR3 is CASSVGLMNTEAFF. The CDR3, as DNA: TGTGCCAGCAGCGTAGGTCTAATGAACACTGAAGCTTTCTTT. The full variable domain, its missing parts supplied by reference TRBV9 and TRBJ1-1, is DSGVTQTPKHLITATGQRVTLRCSPRSGDLSVYWYQQSLDQGLQFLIQYYNGEERAKGNILERFSAQQFPDLHSELNLSSLELGDSALYFCASSVGLMNTEAFFGQGTRLTVV.